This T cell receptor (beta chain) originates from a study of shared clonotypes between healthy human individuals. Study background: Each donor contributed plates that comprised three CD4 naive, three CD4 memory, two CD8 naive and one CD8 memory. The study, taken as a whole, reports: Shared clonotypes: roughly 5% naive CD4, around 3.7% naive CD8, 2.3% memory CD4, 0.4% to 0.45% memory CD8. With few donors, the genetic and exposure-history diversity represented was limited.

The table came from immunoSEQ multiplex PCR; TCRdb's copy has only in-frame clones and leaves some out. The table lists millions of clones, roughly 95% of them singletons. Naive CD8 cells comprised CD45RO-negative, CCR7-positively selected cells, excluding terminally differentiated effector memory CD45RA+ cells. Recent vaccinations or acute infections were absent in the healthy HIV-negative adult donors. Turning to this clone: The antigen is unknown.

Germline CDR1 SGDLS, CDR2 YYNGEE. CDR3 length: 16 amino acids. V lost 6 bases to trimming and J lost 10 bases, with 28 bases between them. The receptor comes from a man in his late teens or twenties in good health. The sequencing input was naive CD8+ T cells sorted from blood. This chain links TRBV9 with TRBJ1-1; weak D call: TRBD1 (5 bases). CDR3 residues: CASNKGEEGVGGRAFF. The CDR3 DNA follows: TGTGCCAGCAACAAGGGCGAAGAAGGCGTCGGGGGGAGAGCTTTCTTT.